This T cell receptor beta chain was documented in a study of human T cells and chemical hapten exposure. About the study: Skin on the upper inner arm, around 2 cm by around 2 cm in size, was sensitized with 2% DPC. Diphenylcyclopropenone was applied weekly to patients' scalps across the approximately 25-week study. Study-wide points: Expanded TCR sets contained significantly more large CDR3 similarity clusters than controls.

TCRdb re-analysed the RACE reads in MiXCR, keeping a single row per CDR3 protein. The sample has 380,000 or so distinct CDR3 sequences, around 4.8% seen once; the top ten hold approximately 2.3%. This clonotype was observed at least ten times. Antigen unknown. This sample's time point: patch test 1, 2 weeks after DPC sensitization. Treatment specified: therapeutic diphenylcyclopropenone sensitization with weekly scalp DPC. Participating donors were patients with alopecia, aged 18 to 70 years, considered appropriate candidates for DPC. V shed 2 bases, J shed 4 bases, and the junction held 6 bases outside the gene matches. CDR1 and CDR2 from the germline V gene are SEHNR and FQNEAQ (reference sequence). The CDR3 has 15 amino acids.

Sequencing used whole blood, obtained in connection with sensitization to the hapten diphenylcyclopropenone (DPC). This clonotype originated in a woman aged 50 to 60 with alopecia areata. Some clones in this sample may be carry-over from other donors' samples. The V and J genes are TRBV7-9 and TRBJ2-3; 7 nucleotides line up with TRBD2. In DNA form, the CDR3 reads TGTGCCAGCAGCTTATTAGCGGGCCGATCAGATACGCAGTATTTT. Protein: CASSLLAGRSDTQYF.